This section outlines one T cell receptor beta chain sequence together with its context. Its matching antigen is unknown. Every bit of the isolated RNA underwent reverse transcription, so sequencing read expressed TCRB transcripts. Profiled with immunoSEQ multiplex PCR; TCRdb holds only in-frame clones, not every one. In the table there are just over 600,000 clones, roughly 16% of which are singletons. The record originates from a study of beta chain features in type 1 diabetes. Study-level findings and limits: There were fewer insertions and more deletions at the VDJ junctions of type 1 diabetes patients. Type 1 diabetes patients had moderately but significantly shorter TCRB CDR3s in all four CD4+ subsets.

Sorted cells reached over 98% purity in every population. V gave up 1 base and J gave up 2 bases; unmatched junction bases: 1. The CDR3 has 17 amino acids. Germline V gene sequence: CDR1 SGHTA, CDR2 FQGNSA. The chain links TRBV7-2 to TRBJ2-2; 13 bases line up with TRBD2. The sample consisted of naive CD4+ T cells from blood. The sequence was collected from a man aged 18 to 29 in good health. The CDR3 sequence: CASSLGLAGGNTGELFF. CDR3 nucleotides: TGTGCCAGCAGCTTAGGACTAGCGGGGGGTAACACCGGGGAGCTGTTTTTT.